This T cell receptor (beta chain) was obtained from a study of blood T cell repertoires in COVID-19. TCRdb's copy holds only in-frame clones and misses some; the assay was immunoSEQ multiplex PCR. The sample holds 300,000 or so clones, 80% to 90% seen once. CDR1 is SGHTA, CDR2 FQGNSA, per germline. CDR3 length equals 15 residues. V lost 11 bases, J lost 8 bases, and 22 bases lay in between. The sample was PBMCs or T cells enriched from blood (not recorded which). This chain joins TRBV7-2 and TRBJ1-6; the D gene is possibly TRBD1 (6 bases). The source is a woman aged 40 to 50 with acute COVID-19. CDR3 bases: TGTGCCTCCCGGAAGGGGGTACTAAGAGATTCACCCCTCCACTTT. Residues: CASRKGVLRDSPLHF.